This T cell receptor (beta chain) was sequenced for a study of blood T cell repertoires in COVID-19. CDR3 length: 15 residues. The germline V gene has CDR1 MNHEY and CDR2 SMNVEV (reference sequence). The ends lost 3 bases at V and 8 bases at J; junction bases unmatched: 8. Those enrolled in Seattle joined during active infection and were followed longitudinally afterward. Original handling: How many nucleated cells were present was estimated from reference gene primer amplification. Libraries were prepared by immunoSEQ multiplex PCR; TCRdb keeps only in-frame clonotypes and omits some of them. Clone size and V and J calls were adopted from that table, with D and trimming inferred from the DNA. The sample contains roughly 320,000 clones, about nine tenths of which appear only once.

The chain employs TRBV27 and TRBJ1-4, with 8 bases identical to TRBD1. The clonotype comes from a woman aged 25 to 39 with COVID-19, enrolled during active disease. What was sequenced was peripheral blood. The CDR3 loop reads CASSFRGRSGEKLFF. The CDR3 bases are TGTGCCAGCAGTTTCAGGGGGCGGTCAGGGGAAAAACTGTTTTTT. Supplemented by reference TRBV27 and TRBJ1-4, the full variable domain reads EAQVTQNPRYLITVTGKKLTVTCSQNMNHEYMSWYRQDPGLGLRQIYYSMNVEVTDKGDVPEGYKVSRKEKRNFPLILESPSPNQTSLYFCASSFRGRSGEKLFFGSGTQLSVL.